This T cell receptor (beta chain) came from a study of CD8 T cells in ankylosing spondylitis (dated by TCRdb to 2015 to 2018). In the study overall: The study profiled T cell receptor beta repertoires in healthy donors and ankylosing spondylitis patients to find disease-linked TCR variants. Samples of peripheral blood were taken, and for ankylosing spondylitis patients, synovial fluid was collected as well. The whole study cohort included some 100 healthy donors and roughly 24 ankylosing spondylitis patients. Results and caveats for the whole study, not just this receptor: A TCR beta motif made up of eight highly homologous amino acid variants appeared to be characteristic of blood from ankylosing spondylitis patients. Some motif variants had previously been reported in the synovial fluid and blood of reactive arthritis patients, which suggests shared mechanisms of disease initiation. The disease-linked clones showed a CD8+ phenotype and occurred at relatively low frequencies in peripheral blood. According to the report, matched synovial fluid samples from ankylosing spondylitis patients were significantly enriched for the disease-linked clones.

Including the terminal cysteine and phenylalanine, the CDR3 comprises 15 residues. Only CDR3 DNA is held: 45 bases, read in frame from base 1. These reads were obtained on an Illumina HiSeq 2500. Quantitative 5'-RACE with molecular barcodes was the method used to prepare the TCR beta libraries. The authors processed their data as follows. A new computational method based on a probabilistic model of VDJ rearrangement was used to identify disease-linked TCR variants. In-frame beta chains were kept once TCRdb had trimmed the public reads at Q25 with fastp and called clones with MiXCR. Every distinct CDR3 protein forms one entry, paired with its most common genes and DNA. TCRdb assigned the V and J calls; the authors' analysis was not used. A total of over 200,000 distinct CDR3 sequences appear in this sample, more than 9% of them only once. The ten largest clones capture approximately 20% of the sample.

This clonotype has a handful of counts. The target of this receptor is not known. At one of its ends the junction is not consistent with the germline gene, which may arise from a read error. The clonotype originates from a male donor with ankylosing spondylitis or in good health (not recorded which). The sequence links TRBV12-3 or TRBV12-4 to TRBJ2-7, with 9 bases aligning to TRBD2. Sample: blood, either unsorted or a sorted T cell fraction (not recorded which). The CDR3 protein: CASSIAGAKSYEQYF. The DNA sequence is as follows: TGTGCCAGCAGTATAGCGGGGGCGAAATCCTACGAGCAGTACTTC.